This is a list of T cell receptor beta chains from one sample in a study of response to subunit inactivated influenza vaccine. TCRdb recomputed calls from the RT-PCR reads with MiXCR, one row per CDR3 protein. The repertoire includes a few hundred thousand distinct CDR3 sequences, about 10% of them detected once, and approximately 10% sits in the top ten. The data were also submitted as part of a second study, on T cells expressing NK-cell markers.

Source: PBMCs from blood, taken on the day of vaccination. The receptors were gathered from a middle-aged man who received an inactivated influenza vaccine. Both conserved end residues are trimmed from each CDR3. The order of the fields is J gene, V gene, clone size, CDR3 protein. Clone size is shown for a subset of rows, as once, few, many or a class of expanded clone.

TRBJ2-3	TRBV5-1	-	ASSISTDTQY
TRBJ2-2	TRBV6-2/TRBV6-3	-	ASSIHTGTGELF
TRBJ2-1	TRBV6-5	-	ASSYLAGWLSNEQF
TRBJ2-2	TRBV3-1	few	ASSQAKLLTGELF
TRBJ1-4	TRBV5-1	many	ASSRSRGHGEKLF
TRBJ2-7	TRBV9	few	ASSVAPGTRAYEQY
TRBJ2-3	TRBV5-1	few	ASSGGGSFGDTQY
TRBJ2-1	TRBV5-5	few	ASSKTGGDSYNEQF
TRBJ1-1	TRBV5-1	once	ASSYGATRAF
TRBJ1-3	TRBV5-1	few	ASSSAGSSGNTIY
TRBJ2-5	TRBV29-1	many	SGKTEPLETQY
TRBJ2-1	TRBV21-1	few	ASSKGGRKQYNEQF
TRBJ1-2	TRBV6-2/TRBV6-3	few	ASSLRADPAYGYT
TRBJ2-2	TRBV5-1	-	ASSVDSTNTGELF
TRBJ2-4	TRBV20-1	-	SARENVGGNIQY
TRBJ2-5	TRBV2	-	ASSRRDQGKTQY
TRBJ1-2	TRBV12-3/TRBV12-4	few	ASSLGLRENYGYT
TRBJ2-1	TRBV7-2	-	ASSFGPSGGSYNEQF
TRBJ1-2	TRBV20-1	-	SARDLRDAGSYGYT
-	TRBV5-1	-	ASSLDSATSSYEQF
TRBJ2-7	TRBV20-1	-	SASPRDLGGYEQY
TRBJ2-3	TRBV6-5	few	ASSYPGQGFTDTQY
TRBJ2-7	TRBV28	-	ASSLPLRASGRTQVEQY